The 11 T cell receptor beta chains given below trace back to one sample, sequenced in a study of OX40 agonist ivuxolimab in advanced cancers. TCRdb keeps only in-frame clones here, not all; method: immunoSEQ multiplex PCR. Of about 100,000 clones listed, 84% are singletons. This sample comprised CD4+ or CD8+ T cells sorted from blood, obtained in a trial of the OX40 agonist ivuxolimab. These receptors all stem from an adult with an advanced solid tumor such as melanoma, head and neck, liver or kidney cancer.

The gene calls are TRBV7-9 and TRBJ2-3; a possible D gene is TRBD1 (5 bases). This CDR3 comprises 12 residues. V was trimmed by 3 bases and J by 6 bases, leaving 7 bases between them. Germline V lookup: CDR1 SEHNR, CDR2 FQNEAQ (reference sequence). CDR3 DNA sequence: TGTGCCAGCAGCTTCCCAGGGGATACGCAGTATTTT. Its translation: CASSFPGDTQYF. The whole variable domain, filled in from reference TRBV7-9 and TRBJ2-3, reads DTGVSQNPRHKITKRGQNVTFRCDPISEHNRLYWYRQTLGQGPEFLTYFQNEAQLEKSRLLSDRFSAERPKGSFSTLEIQRTEQGDSAMYLCASSFPGDTQYFGPGTRLTVL.

The chain is built from TRBV6-6 and TRBJ1-2, with D possibly being TRBD1 (5 bases). The CDR3 covers 12 residues. Germline CDR1 and CDR2: MNHNY and SVGAGI (reference sequence). V was shortened by 7 bases and J by 4 bases, with 10 bases between the two germline ends. The CDR3 sequence: CASKGQIYGYTF. The CDR3 DNA reads as TGTGCCAGCAAGGGGCAGATCTATGGCTACACCTTC.

The J gene is TRBJ1-1, the V gene TRBV12-5; TRBD1 might be the D (6 bases). The CDR3 sequence is 15 residues long. Trimming took 3 bases from V and 0 from J, leaving 11 bases between them. The germline gives CDR1 LGHNT, CDR2 FRNRAP. The CDR3 bases are TGTGCTAGTGGTTTCAAGACAGGAGTGAACACTGAAGCTTTCTTT. Protein product: CASGFKTGVNTEAFF.

The gene calls are TRBV9 and TRBJ2-2; D gene ambiguous. This CDR3 is 14 amino acids long. The ends were cut back, 0 bases at V and 0 bases at J, with 3 bases in the middle. Germline CDR1 SGDLS, CDR2 YYNGEE. The chain's CDR3 is CASSVGTNTGELFF. CDR3 DNA sequence: TGTGCCAGCAGCGTAGGGACGAACACCGGGGAGCTGTTTTTT.

The chain joins TRBV5-1 to TRBJ2-3; a weak D match, TRBD1 (5 bases). Deletions cut 4 bases from V and 0 bases from J, with 15 bases between. The CDR3 length is 16 residues. CDR1 is SGHRS and CDR2 is YFSETQ in the germline V gene. Here the CDR3 DNA reads TGCGCCAGCAGCCAGACAGCTGTCCCTAGCACAGATACGCAGTATTTT. Translating it yields CASSQTAVPSTDTQYF.

The V call is TRBV5-4, the J call TRBJ2-7, with 8 bases that match TRBD1. Per germline, CDR1 SGHNT and CDR2 YYREEE (reference sequence). Trimming cost V 3 bases and J 3 bases; bases outside gene matches: 8. The CDR3 sequence is 15 residues long. CDR3 protein: CASSSGTGYYYEQYF. Here the CDR3 DNA reads TGTGCCAGCAGCTCCGGGACAGGATATTACTACGAGCAGTACTTC. The whole variable domain, remainder taken from reference TRBV5-4 and TRBJ2-7, is ETGVTQSPTHLIKTRGQQVTLRCSSQSGHNTVSWYQQALGQGPQFIFQYYREEENGRGNFPPRFSGLQFPNYSSELNVNALELDDSALYLCASSSGTGYYYEQYFGPGTRLTVT.

This chain uses TRBV7-9 with TRBJ2-3; D is unclear. The CDR3 has 13 amino acids. V dropped 0 bases and J dropped 3 bases, with 4 bases sitting between them. Germline V gene sequence: CDR1 SEHNR, CDR2 FQNEAQ (reference sequence). CDR3 sequence (DNA): TGTGCCAGCAGCTTAGCGTTAACAGATACGCAGTATTTT. Amino acid sequence: CASSLALTDTQYF.

The chain is built from TRBV12-5 and TRBJ1-6; the D gene is possibly TRBD1 (6 bases). This CDR3 is 15 amino acids long. V gave up 6 bases and J gave up 2 bases, with 11 bases separating them. CDR1 and CDR2 (germline): LGHNT, FRNRAP. The CDR3 sequence is CASGRGQAYNSPLHF. DNA of the CDR3: TGTGCTAGTGGACGGGGACAAGCCTATAATTCACCCCTCCACTTT.

The J gene is TRBJ2-1, the V gene TRBV7-9; no clear D gene. The V end lost 3 bases, the J end lost 9 bases, and 12 bases lay between the germline ends. Germline CDR1 is SEHNR and CDR2 is FQNEAQ (reference sequence). There are 13 residues in the CDR3. The CDR3 nucleotides are TGTGCCAGCAGCTTGGCTAGGAGTCTTGAGCAGTTCTTC. It yields the protein CASSLARSLEQFF.

This chain connects TRBV5-6 to TRBJ2-7; tentative D call: TRBD1 (5 bases). The CDR3 is 16 residues long. The V gene's germline CDR1 is SGHDT and CDR2 YYEEEE. V shed 0 bases and J shed 0 bases, with 13 bases lying between them. This CDR3 reads CASSLVRTTSSYEQYF. CDR3 coding DNA: TGTGCCAGCAGCTTGGTTAGGACAACGAGCTCCTACGAGCAGTACTTC.

J is TRBJ2-6 and V is TRBV9, with 9 bases that match TRBD1. Trimming took 3 bases from V and 2 from J; bases not matched to a gene: 6. This CDR3 has 17 residues. From germline, CDR1 is SGDLS and CDR2 YYNGEE. The DNA of the CDR3 is TGTGCCAGCAGCGAGGGACAGGGACAGACTGGGGCCAACGTCCTGACTTTC. Its protein is CASSEGQGQTGANVLTF. Full variable domain (outside the CDR3, taken from reference TRBV9 and TRBJ2-6): DSGVTQTPKHLITATGQRVTLRCSPRSGDLSVYWYQQSLDQGLQFLIQYYNGEERAKGNILERFSAQQFPDLHSELNLSSLELGDSALYFCASSEGQGQTGANVLTFGAGSRLTVL.